The clone carrying this TCR beta chain appeared many times. The data originate from a study of human T cells and chemical hapten exposure. TCRdb reanalysed the RACE reads using MiXCR and keeps one entry per CDR3 protein. The data show 80,000 to 100,000 distinct CDR3 sequences, with around 9.5% seen just once and around 4% held by the top ten. Time point reported: pre-sensitization, week 0. Described treatment: therapeutic diphenylcyclopropenone sensitization with weekly scalp DPC. CDR1 SGHTA and CDR2 FQGNSA come from the germline V gene. The length of the CDR3 is 16 residues. Trimming removed 5 bases from V and 7 bases from J; junction bases left unmatched: 13.

This receptor was identified in a woman aged 40 to 50 with alopecia areata. Some clones in this sample may be carry-over from other donors' samples. The genes are TRBV7-2 and TRBJ2-1; 8 bases are shared with TRBD2. The input for sequencing was whole blood, taken in connection with sensitization to the hapten diphenylcyclopropenone (DPC). The CDR3 loop is CASSPLFQRGYNEQFF. CDR3 DNA: TGTGCCAGCAGCCCCTTGTTCCAGCGGGGGTATAATGAGCAGTTCTTC.